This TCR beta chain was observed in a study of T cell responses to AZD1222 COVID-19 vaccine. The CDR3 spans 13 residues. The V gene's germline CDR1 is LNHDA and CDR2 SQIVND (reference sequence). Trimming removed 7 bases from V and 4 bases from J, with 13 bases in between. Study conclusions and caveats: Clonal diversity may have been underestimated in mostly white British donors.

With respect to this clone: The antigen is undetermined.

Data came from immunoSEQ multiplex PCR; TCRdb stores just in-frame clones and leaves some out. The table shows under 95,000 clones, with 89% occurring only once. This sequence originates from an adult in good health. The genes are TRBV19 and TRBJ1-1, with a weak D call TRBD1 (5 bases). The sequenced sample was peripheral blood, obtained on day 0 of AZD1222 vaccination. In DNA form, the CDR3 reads TGTGCCAGTACCTATTCAGGGCTCACTGAAGCTTTCTTT. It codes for CASTYSGLTEAFF.